This T cell receptor (beta chain) stems from a study of spatial heterogeneity in lung cancer. Study-level background: A total of about 73 untreated early-stage non-small cell lung cancer patients served as donors.

Details on this clonotype: One end of the junction is discordant with germline, which a read error may explain.

Time point here: blood at routine non-recurrence follow-up after resection. Whole RNA, which was extracted from tumor, nontumor lung tissue or frozen PBMC, was sequenced without any cell sorting. Germline-derived CDR1 and CDR2 are LGHDT and YNNKEL (reference sequence). The CDR3 extends over 17 amino acids. TCRdb used MiXCR to reprocess the 5' RACE reads, holding one entry per CDR3 protein. The sample contains tens of thousands of distinct CDR3 sequences, just over 7.5% of which appear only once. This chain connects TRBV3-1 to TRBJ1-3, with TRBD1 as a possible D gene (5 bases). The origin of this receptor is a male donor with early-stage non-small cell lung cancer. Material: PBMCs, obtained at follow-up. CDR3 DNA: TGTGCCAGCAGCCAAGAAAGGCGCAGGGTGTCTGGAAACACCAAATATTTT. Encoded protein: CASSQERRRVSGNTKYF.